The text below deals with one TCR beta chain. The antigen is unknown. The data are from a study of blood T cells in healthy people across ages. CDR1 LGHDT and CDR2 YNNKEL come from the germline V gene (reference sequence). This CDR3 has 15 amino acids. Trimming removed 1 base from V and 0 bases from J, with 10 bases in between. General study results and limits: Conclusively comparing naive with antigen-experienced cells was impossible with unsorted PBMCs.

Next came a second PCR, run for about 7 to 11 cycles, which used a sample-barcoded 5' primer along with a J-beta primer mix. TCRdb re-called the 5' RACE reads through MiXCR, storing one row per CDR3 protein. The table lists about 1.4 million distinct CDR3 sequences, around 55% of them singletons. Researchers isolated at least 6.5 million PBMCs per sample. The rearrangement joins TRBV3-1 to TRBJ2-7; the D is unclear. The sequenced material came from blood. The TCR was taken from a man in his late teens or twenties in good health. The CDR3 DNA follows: TGTGCCAGCAGCCAAGGACTGACCGTCTCCTACGAGCAGTACTTC. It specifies CASSQGLTVSYEQYF.